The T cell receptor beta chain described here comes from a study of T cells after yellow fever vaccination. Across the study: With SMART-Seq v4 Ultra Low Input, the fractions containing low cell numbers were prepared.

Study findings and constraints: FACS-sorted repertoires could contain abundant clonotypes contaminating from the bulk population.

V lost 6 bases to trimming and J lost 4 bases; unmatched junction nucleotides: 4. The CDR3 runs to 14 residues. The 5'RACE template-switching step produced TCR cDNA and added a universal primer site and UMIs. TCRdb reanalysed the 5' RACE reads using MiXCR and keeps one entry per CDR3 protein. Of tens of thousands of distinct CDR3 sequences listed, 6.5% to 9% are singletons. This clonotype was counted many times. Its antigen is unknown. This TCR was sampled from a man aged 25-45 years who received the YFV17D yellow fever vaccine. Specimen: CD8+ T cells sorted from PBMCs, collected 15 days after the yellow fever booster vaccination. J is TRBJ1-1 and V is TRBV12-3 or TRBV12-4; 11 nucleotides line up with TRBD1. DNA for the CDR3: TGTGCCAGCAGAAGGACAGGGGGCGTCACTGAAGCTTTCTTT. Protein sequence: CASRRTGGVTEAFF.